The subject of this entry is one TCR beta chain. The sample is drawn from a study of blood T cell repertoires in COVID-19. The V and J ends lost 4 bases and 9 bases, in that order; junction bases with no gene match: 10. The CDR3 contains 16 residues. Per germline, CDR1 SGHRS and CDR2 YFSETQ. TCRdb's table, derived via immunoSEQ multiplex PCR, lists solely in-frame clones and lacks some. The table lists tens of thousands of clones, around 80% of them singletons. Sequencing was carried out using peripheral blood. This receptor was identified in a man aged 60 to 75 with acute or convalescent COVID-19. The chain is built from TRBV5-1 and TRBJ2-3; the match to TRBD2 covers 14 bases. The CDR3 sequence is CASSPGLAGGGITQYF. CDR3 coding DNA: TGCGCCAGCAGCCCAGGACTAGCGGGGGGCGGGATAACGCAGTATTTT.